This TCR beta chain was sequenced for a study of blood T cell repertoires in COVID-19. Study background: Some COVID-19 samples were acute and others convalescent; all came from the United States, Italy and Spain. T cells, B-cell-depleted T cells, or PBMCs provided the cDNA or gDNA that served as material.

This clone has only a few counts. Per the original data handling: Amplified reference gene primers provided the basis for estimating nucleated cell counts. Libraries were prepared by immunoSEQ multiplex PCR; TCRdb keeps only in-frame clonotypes and omits some of them. Clonal size and the V and J genes are those of that table, whereas D and trimming came from the DNA. The sample has tens of thousands of clones, approximately 85% seen once. V was shortened by 3 bases and J by 0 bases, with 9 bases between the two germline ends. Per germline, CDR1 KGHSH and CDR2 LQKENI. The CDR3 runs 15 residues. The J gene is TRBJ1-5, the V gene TRBV18; D call uncertain. Material: peripheral blood. The sequence was obtained from a human donor in a cohort sampled during active COVID-19. CDR3 sequence: CASSPEQLSNQPQHF. The CDR3 nucleotides read TGTGCCAGCTCACCGGAGCAGCTTAGCAATCAGCCCCAGCATTTT. Variable domain in full (rest from reference TRBV18 and TRBJ1-5): NAGVMQNPRHLVRRRGQEARLRCSPMKGHSHVYWYRQLPEEGLKFMVYLQKENIIDESGMPKERFSAEFPKEGPSILRIQQVVRGDSAAYFCASSPEQLSNQPQHFGDGTRLSIL.